The rows below give T cell receptor beta chains drawn from one sample of a study of PD-1 blockade in classical Hodgkin lymphoma. Measured with immunoSEQ multiplex PCR; TCRdb has only the in-frame clones, and not every one. The repertoire holds some 43,000 clones, with about 85% as singletons. Sequenced here: peripheral blood mononuclear cells (PBMCs), sampled before the second cycle of nivolumab. The source of these receptors is a human donor with classical Hodgkin lymphoma. The conserved cysteine and the conserved F or W are not part of the CDR3 here. The order of the fields is V gene, J gene, CDR3 protein.

V gene: TRBV28; J gene: TRBJ2-5; CDR3 protein: ASSSPRAGQGGAQY
V gene: TRBV5-6; J gene: TRBJ2-3; CDR3 protein: ASSLPSDTQY
V gene: TRBV6-5; J gene: TRBJ2-2; CDR3 protein: ASSRAPNTGELF
V gene: TRBV5-8; J gene: TRBJ2-6; CDR3 protein: ASSISEANVLT
V gene: TRBV18; J gene: TRBJ1-2; CDR3 protein: ASSPRGADFYGYT
V gene: TRBV27; J gene: TRBJ2-7; CDR3 protein: ASSSGGTASGSYEQY
V gene: TRBV4-1; J gene: TRBJ2-7; CDR3 protein: ASSQALGQAFKQY
V gene: TRBV13; J gene: TRBJ2-7; CDR3 protein: ASSLGLAGGEQY
V gene: TRBV11-2; J gene: TRBJ2-5; CDR3 protein: ASSSHTGLAGVETQY
V gene: TRBV28; J gene: TRBJ2-3; CDR3 protein: ASSSPMTRADVLSTDTQY
V gene: TRBV25-1; J gene: TRBJ2-2; CDR3 protein: ASSTPNTGELF
V gene: TRBV7-8; J gene: TRBJ2-2; CDR3 protein: ASTLLNPDSVGELF
V gene: TRBV5-1; J gene: TRBJ1-1; CDR3 protein: ASSLAVGDWSTEAF
V gene: TRBV5-4; J gene: TRBJ1-2; CDR3 protein: ASSLTDVYGYT
V gene: TRBV7-2; J gene: TRBJ2-7; CDR3 protein: ASSLDRVNLGEQY
V gene: TRBV10-3; J gene: TRBJ2-7; CDR3 protein: AISDSDGPYEQY
V gene: TRBV5-5; J gene: TRBJ2-6; CDR3 protein: ASSLLSSGANVLT
V gene: TRBV11-2; J gene: TRBJ2-1; CDR3 protein: AWGASFNEQF
V gene: TRBV9; J gene: TRBJ1-2; CDR3 protein: ASSEAGVAIYGYT
V gene: TRBV11-2; J gene: TRBJ2-3; CDR3 protein: ASSKDRFAQY
V gene: TRBV7-8; J gene: TRBJ2-1; CDR3 protein: ASSLDRSELF
V gene: TRBV6-5; J gene: TRBJ1-2; CDR3 protein: ASSYNRAGGYT
V gene: TRBV5-1; J gene: TRBJ2-5; CDR3 protein: ASSLAFLGETQY
V gene: TRBV6-4; J gene: TRBJ1-6; CDR3 protein: ASSVNVDDSPLH
V gene: TRBV19; J gene: TRBJ2-7; CDR3 protein: ASSMARDYEQY
V gene: TRBV6-1; J gene: TRBJ1-2; CDR3 protein: ASSGGQAASGYGYT
V gene: TRBV6-6; J gene: TRBJ2-3; CDR3 protein: ASSHASGGTDTQY
V gene: TRBV6-1; J gene: TRBJ2-1; CDR3 protein: ASSEVRREYEQF
V gene: TRBV6-5; J gene: TRBJ2-7; CDR3 protein: ASSRGLGSYEQY
V gene: TRBV6-1; J gene: TRBJ2-7; CDR3 protein: ASSEVGPYEQY
V gene: TRBV5-4; J gene: TRBJ2-7; CDR3 protein: ASSPPGTRSPYEQY
V gene: TRBV9; J gene: TRBJ2-1; CDR3 protein: ASSGDSYNEQF
V gene: TRBV18; J gene: TRBJ2-7; CDR3 protein: ASSPLSAEEQY
V gene: TRBV5-1; J gene: TRBJ2-3; CDR3 protein: ASSGGLAADTQY
V gene: TRBV19; J gene: TRBJ1-1; CDR3 protein: ASRSTGGPEAF
V gene: TRBV29-1; J gene: TRBJ2-2; CDR3 protein: SVPTGLPYSGELF